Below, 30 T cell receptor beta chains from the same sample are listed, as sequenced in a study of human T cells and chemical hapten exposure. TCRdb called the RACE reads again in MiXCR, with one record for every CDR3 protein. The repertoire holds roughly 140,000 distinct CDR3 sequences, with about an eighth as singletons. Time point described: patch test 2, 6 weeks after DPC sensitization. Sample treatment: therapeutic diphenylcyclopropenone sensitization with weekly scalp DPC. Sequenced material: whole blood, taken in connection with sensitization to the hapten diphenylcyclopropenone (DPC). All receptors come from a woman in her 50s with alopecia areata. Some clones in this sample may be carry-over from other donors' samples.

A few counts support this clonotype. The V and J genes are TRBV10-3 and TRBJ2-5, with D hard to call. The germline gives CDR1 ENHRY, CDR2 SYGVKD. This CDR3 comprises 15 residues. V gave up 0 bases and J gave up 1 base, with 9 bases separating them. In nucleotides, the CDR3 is TGTGCCATCAGTGAGTCTACCCGGTTCCAAGAGACCCAGTACTTC. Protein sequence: CAISESTRFQETQYF.

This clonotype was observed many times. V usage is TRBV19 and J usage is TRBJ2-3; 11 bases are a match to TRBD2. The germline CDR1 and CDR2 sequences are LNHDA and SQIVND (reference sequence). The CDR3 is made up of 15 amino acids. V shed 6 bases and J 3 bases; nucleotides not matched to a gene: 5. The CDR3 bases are TGTGCCAGTAGACCTGCTAGCGGGAGGACAGATACGCAGTATTTT. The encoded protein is CASRPASGRTDTQYF.

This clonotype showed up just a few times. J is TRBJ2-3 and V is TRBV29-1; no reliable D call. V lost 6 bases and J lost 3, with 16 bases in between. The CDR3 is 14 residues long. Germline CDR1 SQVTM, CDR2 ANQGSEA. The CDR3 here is CSVERAQKTDTQYF. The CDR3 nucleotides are TGCAGCGTAGAACGGGCCCAGAAAACAGATACGCAGTATTTT.

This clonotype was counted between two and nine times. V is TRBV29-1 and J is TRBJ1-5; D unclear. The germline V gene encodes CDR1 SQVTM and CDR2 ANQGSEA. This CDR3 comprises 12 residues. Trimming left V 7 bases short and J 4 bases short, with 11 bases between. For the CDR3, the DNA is TGCAGCGCCAAAGACGGGAATCAGCCCCAGCATTTT. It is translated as CSAKDGNQPQHF.

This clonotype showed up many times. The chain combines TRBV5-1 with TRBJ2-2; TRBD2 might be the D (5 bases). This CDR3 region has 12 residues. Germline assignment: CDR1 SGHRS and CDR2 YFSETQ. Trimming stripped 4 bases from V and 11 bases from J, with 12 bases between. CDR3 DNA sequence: TGCGCCAGCAGCCCCCCGGGGAGAGAGCTGTTTTTT. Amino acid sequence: CASSPPGRELFF. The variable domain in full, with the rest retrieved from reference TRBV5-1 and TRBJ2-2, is KAGVTQTPRYLIKTRGQQVTLSCSPISGHRSVSWYQQTPGQGLQFLFEYFSETQRNKGNFPGRFSGRQFSNSRSEMNVSTLELGDSALYLCASSPPGRELFFGEGSRLTVL.

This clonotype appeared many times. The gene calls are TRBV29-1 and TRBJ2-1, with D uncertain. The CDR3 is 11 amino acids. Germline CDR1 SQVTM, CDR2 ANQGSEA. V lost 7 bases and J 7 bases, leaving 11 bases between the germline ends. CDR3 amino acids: CSGQKVNEQFF. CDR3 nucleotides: TGCAGCGGCCAAAAGGTGAATGAGCAGTTCTTC.

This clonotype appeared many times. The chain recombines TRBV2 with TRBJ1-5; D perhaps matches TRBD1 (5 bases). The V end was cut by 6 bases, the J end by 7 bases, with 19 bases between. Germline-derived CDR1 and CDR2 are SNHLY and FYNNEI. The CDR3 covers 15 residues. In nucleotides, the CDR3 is TGTGCCAGCAGACCCCTGGGGGGAGGCGGGCAGCCCCAGCATTTT. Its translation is CASRPLGGGGQPQHF.

Written as DNA, the CDR3 is TGCAGTGCCCCGGGACAGGTTAACTACGAGCAGTACTTC. Protein: CSAPGQVNYEQYF. This chain connects TRBV20-1 to TRBJ2-7, with 8 bases fitting TRBD1. The CDR3 sequence is 13 residues long. Germline V gene data show CDR1 as DFQATT and CDR2 as SNEGSKA (reference sequence). Trimming removed 6 bases from V and 3 bases from J; junction bases left unmatched: 7.

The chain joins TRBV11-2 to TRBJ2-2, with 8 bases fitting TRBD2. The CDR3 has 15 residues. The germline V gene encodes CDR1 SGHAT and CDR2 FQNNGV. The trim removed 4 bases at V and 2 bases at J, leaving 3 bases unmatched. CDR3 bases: TGTGCCAGCAGCTCGGGACTAGTCAACACCGGGGAGCTGTTTTTT. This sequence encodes CASSSGLVNTGELFF.

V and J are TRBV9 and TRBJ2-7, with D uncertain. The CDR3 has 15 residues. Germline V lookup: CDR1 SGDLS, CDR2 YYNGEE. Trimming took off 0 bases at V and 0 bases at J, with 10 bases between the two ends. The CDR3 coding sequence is TGTGCCAGCAGCGTAGAGGCAGGTTACTCCTACGAGCAGTACTTC. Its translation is CASSVEAGYSYEQYF.

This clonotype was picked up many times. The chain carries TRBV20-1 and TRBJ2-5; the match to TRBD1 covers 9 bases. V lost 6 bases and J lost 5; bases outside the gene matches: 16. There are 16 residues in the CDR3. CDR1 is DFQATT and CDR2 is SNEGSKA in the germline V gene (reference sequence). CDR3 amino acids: CSASRDRAQGGETQYF. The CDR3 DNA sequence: TGCAGTGCCTCCCGGGACAGGGCCCAGGGGGGGGAGACCCAGTACTTC.

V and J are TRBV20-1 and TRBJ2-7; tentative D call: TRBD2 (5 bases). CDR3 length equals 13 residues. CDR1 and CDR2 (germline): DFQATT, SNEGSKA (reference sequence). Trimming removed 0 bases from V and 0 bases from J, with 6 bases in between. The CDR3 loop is CSARDLASYEQYF. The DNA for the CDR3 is TGCAGTGCTAGAGATCTAGCCTCCTACGAGCAGTACTTC.

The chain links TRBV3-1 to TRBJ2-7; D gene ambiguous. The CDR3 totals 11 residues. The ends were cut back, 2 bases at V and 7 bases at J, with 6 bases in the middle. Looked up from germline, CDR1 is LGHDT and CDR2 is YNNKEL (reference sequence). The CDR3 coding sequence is TGTGCCAGCAGCCAAAGCACAGAGCAGTACTTC. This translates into CASSQSTEQYF.

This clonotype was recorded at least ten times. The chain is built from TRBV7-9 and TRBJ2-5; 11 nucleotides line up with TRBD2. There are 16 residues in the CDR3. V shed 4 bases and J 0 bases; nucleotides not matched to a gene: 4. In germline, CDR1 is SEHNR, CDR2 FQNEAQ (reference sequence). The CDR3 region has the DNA TGTGCCAGCAGCTCTAGCGGGAGGCAGTACCAAGAGACCCAGTACTTC. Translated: CASSSSGRQYQETQYF.

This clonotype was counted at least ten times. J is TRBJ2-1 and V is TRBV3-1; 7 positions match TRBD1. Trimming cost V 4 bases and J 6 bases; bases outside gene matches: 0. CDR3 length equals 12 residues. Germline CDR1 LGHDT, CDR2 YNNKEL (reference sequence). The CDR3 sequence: CASSRTGNEQFF. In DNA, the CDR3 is TGTGCCAGCAGCCGGACAGGCAATGAGCAGTTCTTC.

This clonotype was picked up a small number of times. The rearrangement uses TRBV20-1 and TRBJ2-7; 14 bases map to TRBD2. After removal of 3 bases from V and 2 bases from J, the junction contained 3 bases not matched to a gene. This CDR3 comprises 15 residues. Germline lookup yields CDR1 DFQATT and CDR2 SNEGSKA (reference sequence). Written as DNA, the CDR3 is TGCAGTGCTAGTCGGGGACTAGCGGGAGCCTACGAGCAGTACTTC. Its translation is CSASRGLAGAYEQYF.

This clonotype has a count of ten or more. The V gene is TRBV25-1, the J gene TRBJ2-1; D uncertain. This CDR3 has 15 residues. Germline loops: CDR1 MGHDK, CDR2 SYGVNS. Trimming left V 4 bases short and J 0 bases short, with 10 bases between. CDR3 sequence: CASSGNPSSYNEQFF. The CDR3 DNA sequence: TGTGCCAGCAGTGGTAACCCGAGCTCCTACAATGAGCAGTTCTTC. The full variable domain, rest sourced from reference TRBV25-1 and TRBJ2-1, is EADIYQTPRYLVIGTGKKITLECSQTMGHDKMYWYQQDPGMELHLIHYSYGVNSTEKGDLSSESTVSRIRTEHFPLTLESARPSHTSQYLCASSGNPSSYNEQFFGPGTRLTVL.

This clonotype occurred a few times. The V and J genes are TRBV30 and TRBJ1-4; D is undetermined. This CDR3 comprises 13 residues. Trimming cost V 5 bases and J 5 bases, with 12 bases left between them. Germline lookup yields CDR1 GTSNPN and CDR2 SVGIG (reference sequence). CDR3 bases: TGTGCCTGGCGCCGAGGGTCAAATGAAAAACTGTTTTTT. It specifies CAWRRGSNEKLFF.

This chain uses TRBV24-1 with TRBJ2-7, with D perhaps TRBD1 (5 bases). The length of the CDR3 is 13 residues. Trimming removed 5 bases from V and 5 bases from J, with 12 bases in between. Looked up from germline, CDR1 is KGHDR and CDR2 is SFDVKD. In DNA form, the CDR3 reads TGTGCCACCAGTGGAGGTTGGGGCGACGAGCAGTACTTC. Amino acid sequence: CATSGGWGDEQYF.

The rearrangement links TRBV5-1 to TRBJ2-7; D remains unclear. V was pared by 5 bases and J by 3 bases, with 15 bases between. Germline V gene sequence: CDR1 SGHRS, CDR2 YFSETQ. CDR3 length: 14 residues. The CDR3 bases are TGCGCCAGCAGACTTAGCCAGATAGTCTACGAGCAGTACTTC. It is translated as CASRLSQIVYEQYF. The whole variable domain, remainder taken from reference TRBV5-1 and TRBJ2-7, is KAGVTQTPRYLIKTRGQQVTLSCSPISGHRSVSWYQQTPGQGLQFLFEYFSETQRNKGNFPGRFSGRQFSNSRSEMNVSTLELGDSALYLCASRLSQIVYEQYFGPGTRLTVT.

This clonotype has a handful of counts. In DNA form, the CDR3 reads TGTGCCAGCAGCCCCCGACTAGTCACAGATACGCAGTATTTT. Translating it yields CASSPRLVTDTQYF. The chain uses TRBV4-2 and TRBJ2-3, with D perhaps TRBD2 (6 bases). The V gene lost 4 bases and the J gene lost 2 bases, with 10 bases spanning the gap. The CDR3 spans 14 residues. Germline V gene sequence: CDR1 LGHNA, CDR2 YNFKEQ.

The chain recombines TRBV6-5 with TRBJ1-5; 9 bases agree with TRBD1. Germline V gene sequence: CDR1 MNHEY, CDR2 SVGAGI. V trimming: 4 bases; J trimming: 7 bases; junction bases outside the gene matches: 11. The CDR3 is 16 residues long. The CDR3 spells CASSSGGQGRGQPQHF. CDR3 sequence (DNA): TGTGCCAGCAGTTCCGGGGGACAGGGACGAGGCCAGCCCCAGCATTTT.

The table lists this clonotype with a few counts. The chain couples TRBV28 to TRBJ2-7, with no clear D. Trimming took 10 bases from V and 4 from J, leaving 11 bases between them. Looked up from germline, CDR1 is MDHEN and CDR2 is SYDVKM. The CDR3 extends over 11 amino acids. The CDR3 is CATRKEYEQYF. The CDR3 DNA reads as TGTGCCACCCGGAAAGAGTACGAGCAGTACTTC. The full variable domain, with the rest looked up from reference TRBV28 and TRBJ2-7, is DVKVTQSSRYLVKRTGEKVFLECVQDMDHENMFWYRQDPGLGLRLIYFSYDVKMKEKGDIPEGYSVSREKKERFSLILESASTNQTSMYLCATRKEYEQYFGPGTRLTVT.

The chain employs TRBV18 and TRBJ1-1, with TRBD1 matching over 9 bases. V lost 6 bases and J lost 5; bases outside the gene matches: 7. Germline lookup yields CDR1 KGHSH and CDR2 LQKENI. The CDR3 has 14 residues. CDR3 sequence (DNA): TGTGCCAGCTCGCCCGGGACAGGGAGGACTGAAGCTTTCTTT. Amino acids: CASSPGTGRTEAFF.

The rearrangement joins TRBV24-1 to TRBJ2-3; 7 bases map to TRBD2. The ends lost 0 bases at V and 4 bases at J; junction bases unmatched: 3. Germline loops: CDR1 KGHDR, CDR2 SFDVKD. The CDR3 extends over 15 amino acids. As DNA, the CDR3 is TGTGCCACCAGTGATTTGAGCGGGAACGCAGATACGCAGTATTTT. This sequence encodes CATSDLSGNADTQYF.

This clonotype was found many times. The CDR3 DNA follows: TGCGCCAGCAGCCAAGTGGAGGGCGGAAACACCATATATTTT. Protein product: CASSQVEGGNTIYF. The rearrangement links TRBV4-3 to TRBJ1-3; D gene ambiguous. Trimming removed 1 base from V and 4 bases from J, with 8 bases in between. The V gene's germline CDR1 is LGHNA and CDR2 YSLEER. The CDR3 consists of 14 residues.

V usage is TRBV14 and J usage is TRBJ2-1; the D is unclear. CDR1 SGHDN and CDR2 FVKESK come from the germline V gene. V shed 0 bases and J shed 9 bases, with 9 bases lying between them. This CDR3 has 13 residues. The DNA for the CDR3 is TGTGCCAGCAGCCAAGATCCCCTAGGTGAGCAGTTCTTC. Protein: CASSQDPLGEQFF.

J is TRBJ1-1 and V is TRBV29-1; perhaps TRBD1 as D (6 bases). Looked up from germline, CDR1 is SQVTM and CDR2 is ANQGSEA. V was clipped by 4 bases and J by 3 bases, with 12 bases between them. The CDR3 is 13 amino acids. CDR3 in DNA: TGCAGCGTTGTCGGGGGGGCGGACACTGAAGCTTTCTTT. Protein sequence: CSVVGGADTEAFF.

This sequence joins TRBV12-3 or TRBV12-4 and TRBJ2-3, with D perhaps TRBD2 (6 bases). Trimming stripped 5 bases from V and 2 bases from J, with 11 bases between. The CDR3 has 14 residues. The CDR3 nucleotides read TGTGCCAGCAGTGTCGCGGGGTTCACAGATACGCAGTATTTT. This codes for CASSVAGFTDTQYF.

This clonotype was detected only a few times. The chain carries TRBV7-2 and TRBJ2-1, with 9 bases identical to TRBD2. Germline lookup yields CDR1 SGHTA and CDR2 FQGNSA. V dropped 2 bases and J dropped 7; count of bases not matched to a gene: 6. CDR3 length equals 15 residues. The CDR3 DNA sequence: TGTGCCAGCAGCTTAATTCCGGCGGGGGGGAATGAGCAGTTCTTC. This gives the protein CASSLIPAGGNEQFF.